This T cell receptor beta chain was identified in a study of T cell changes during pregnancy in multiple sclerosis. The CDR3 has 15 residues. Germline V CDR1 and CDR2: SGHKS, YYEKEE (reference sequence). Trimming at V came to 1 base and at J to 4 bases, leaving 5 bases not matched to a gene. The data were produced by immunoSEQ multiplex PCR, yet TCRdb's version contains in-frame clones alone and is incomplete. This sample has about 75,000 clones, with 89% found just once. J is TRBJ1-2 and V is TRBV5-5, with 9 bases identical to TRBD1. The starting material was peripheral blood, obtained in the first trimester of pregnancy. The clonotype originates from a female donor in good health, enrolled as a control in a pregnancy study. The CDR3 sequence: CASSLWDRVSYGYTF. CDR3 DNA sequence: TGTGCCAGCAGCTTGTGGGACAGGGTATCCTATGGCTACACCTTC.